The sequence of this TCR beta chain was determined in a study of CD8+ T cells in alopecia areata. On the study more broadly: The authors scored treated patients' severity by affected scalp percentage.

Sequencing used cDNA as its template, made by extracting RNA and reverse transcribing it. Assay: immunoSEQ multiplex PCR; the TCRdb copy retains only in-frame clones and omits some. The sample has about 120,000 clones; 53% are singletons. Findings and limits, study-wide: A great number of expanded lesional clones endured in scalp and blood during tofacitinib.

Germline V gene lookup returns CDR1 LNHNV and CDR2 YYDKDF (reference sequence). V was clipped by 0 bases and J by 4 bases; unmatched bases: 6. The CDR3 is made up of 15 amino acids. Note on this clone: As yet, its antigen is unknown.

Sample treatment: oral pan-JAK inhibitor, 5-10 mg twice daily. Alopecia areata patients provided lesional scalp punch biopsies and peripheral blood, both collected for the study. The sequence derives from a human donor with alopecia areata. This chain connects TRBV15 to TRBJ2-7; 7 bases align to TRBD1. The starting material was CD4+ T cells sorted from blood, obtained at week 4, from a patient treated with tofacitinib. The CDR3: CATSRDQGTAYEQYF. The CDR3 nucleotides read TGTGCCACCAGCAGAGATCAGGGGACAGCATACGAGCAGTACTTC.